Below are 13 T cell receptor beta chains sequenced from a single sample in a study of cytomegalovirus exposure and HLA in healthy donors (dated 2017 in TCRdb). Library method: the immunoSEQ multiplex PCR assay. For the multiplex PCR, a mixture combining 60 forward primers for TCR Vbeta segments and 13 reverse primers for TCR Jbeta segments was used. TCRdb provides this immuneACCESS table in a form limited to in-frame rearrangements. Some clones are lacking; in checked studies, under half of them reflect an unresolved V gene, and why the rest are absent is not known. The sample table records 140,000 or so clones; 80% of these occur just once. The biggest ten clones account for approximately 4.1% of the sample. The source material was PBMCs. The receptors here all came from a man aged 35 to 55 in good health and CMV-seronegative.

A note on this clone: A read error may produce the germline difference seen at one junction end. Other DNA sequences in the same sample also yield this CDR3. CDR3 region: CASSQVPNSPLHF. DNA of the CDR3: TGCGCCAGCAGCCAAGTTCCAAATTCCCCCCTCCACTTT. This chain links TRBV4-1 with TRBJ1-6, with D hard to call. This CDR3 has 13 residues. The V gene's germline CDR1 is MGHRA and CDR2 YSYEKL.

This chain joins TRBV5-4 and TRBJ1-6; perhaps TRBD1 as D (5 bases). CDR1 and CDR2 (germline): SGHNT, YYREEE (reference sequence). This CDR3 region has 14 residues. Trimming removed 3 bases at V and 14 bases at J, with 18 bases between. The CDR3 here is CASSWGDRKRSLHF. The CDR3, as DNA: TGTGCCAGCAGCTGGGGGGACCGAAAGAGGTCCCTCCACTTT. Full variable domain (missing parts from reference TRBV5-4 and TRBJ1-6): ETGVTQSPTHLIKTRGQQVTLRCSSQSGHNTVSWYQQALGQGPQFIFQYYREEENGRGNFPPRFSGLQFPNYSSELNVNALELDDSALYLCASSWGDRKRSLHFGNGTRLTVT.

This chain links TRBV27 with TRBJ2-3; unclear D gene. The CDR3 contains 13 residues. Trimming shortened V by 2 bases and J by 2 bases, and 5 bases separated the two germline ends. Germline values: CDR1 MNHEY, CDR2 SMNVEV (reference sequence). CDR3 region: CASSLPYTDTQYF. In DNA, the CDR3 is TGTGCCAGCAGTTTACCCTACACAGATACGCAGTATTTT.

V and J are TRBV7-8 and TRBJ1-4; TRBD1 matches 7 bases. The germline V gene encodes CDR1 SGHVS and CDR2 FQNEAQ. Trimming cost V 2 bases and J 8 bases; bases outside gene matches: 8. This CDR3 comprises 15 residues. This CDR3 is CASSLRDSRGEKLFF. The CDR3 bases are TGTGCCAGCAGCTTACGGGACAGTCGAGGGGAAAAACTGTTTTTT.

The chain couples TRBV7-2 to TRBJ2-1, with 7 bases lining up with TRBD2. With 3 bases clipped from V and 3 bases from J, the junction kept 11 bases outside the gene matches. The CDR3 consists of 17 residues. Germline V gives CDR1 SGHTA, CDR2 FQGNSA. CDR3 sequence reads: CASSLNRAGRDYNEQFF. Written as DNA, the CDR3 is TGTGCCAGCAGCTTGAATCGAGCGGGGAGGGACTACAATGAGCAGTTCTTC. The full variable domain, in which reference TRBV7-2 and TRBJ2-1 provide the parts outside the CDR3, is GAGVSQSPSNKVTEKGKDVELRCDPISGHTALYWYRQSLGQGLEFLIYFQGNSAPDKSGLPSDRFSAERTGGSVSTLTIQRTQQEDSAVYLCASSLNRAGRDYNEQFFGPGTRLTVL.

The chain joins TRBV5-1 to TRBJ2-3; D remains ambiguous. Per germline, CDR1 SGHRS and CDR2 YFSETQ. V gave up 4 bases and J gave up 7 bases, with 10 bases separating them. The CDR3 extends over 12 amino acids. CDR3 nucleotides: TGCGCCAGCAGCGTGGAGAGCTATACGCAGTATTTT. Encoded protein: CASSVESYTQYF. Full variable domain (remainder filled in from reference TRBV5-1 and TRBJ2-3): KAGVTQTPRYLIKTRGQQVTLSCSPISGHRSVSWYQQTPGQGLQFLFEYFSETQRNKGNFPGRFSGRQFSNSRSEMNVSTLELGDSALYLCASSVESYTQYFGPGTRLTVL.

This chain joins TRBV9 and TRBJ1-4; D might be TRBD1 (6 bases). V was cut by 2 bases and J by 3 bases, with 11 bases left in between. Germline CDR1 is SGDLS and CDR2 is YYNGEE. This CDR3 is built from 15 residues. CDR3 amino acids: CASSVRGQSNEKLFF. CDR3 bases: TGTGCCAGCAGCGTCAGAGGACAGTCTAATGAAAAACTGTTTTTT.

In this sample, this clone turned up once. This chain's CDR3 is CASSVEGSVGTEAFF. The CDR3 DNA reads TGTGCCAGCAGCGTAGAAGGCAGCGTCGGGACTGAAGCTTTCTTT. The V gene is TRBV9, the J gene TRBJ1-1; the D is unclear. Trimming took off 0 bases at V and 5 bases at J, with 14 bases between the two ends. The V gene's germline CDR1 is SGDLS and CDR2 YYNGEE. There are 15 residues in the CDR3. The full variable domain, with the rest looked up from reference TRBV9 and TRBJ1-1, is DSGVTQTPKHLITATGQRVTLRCSPRSGDLSVYWYQQSLDQGLQFLIQYYNGEERAKGNILERFSAQQFPDLHSELNLSSLELGDSALYFCASSVEGSVGTEAFFGQGTRLTVV.

The V call is TRBV4-1, the J call TRBJ2-7, with TRBD1 identical over 8 bases. Germline lookup yields CDR1 MGHRA and CDR2 YSYEKL. The CDR3 sequence is 15 residues long. The V and J ends lost 1 base and 4 bases, in that order; junction bases with no gene match: 6. The CDR3 sequence: CASSQGSTGAYEQYF. For the CDR3, the DNA is TGCGCCAGCAGCCAAGGTTCGACAGGGGCGTACGAGCAGTACTTC.

This chain uses TRBV19 with TRBJ1-2; 9 bases are a match to TRBD1. Trimming removed 6 bases from V and 4 bases from J; junction bases left unmatched: 6. CDR1 is LNHDA and CDR2 is SQIVND in the germline V gene (reference sequence). CDR3 length equals 14 residues. CDR3 sequence reads: CASSLGTGSYGYTF. In nucleotides, the CDR3 is TGTGCCAGTAGCCTAGGGACAGGGTCCTATGGCTACACCTTC.

The chain recombines TRBV7-9 with TRBJ1-2; 9 nucleotides align to TRBD1. V lost 1 base and J lost 5; bases outside the gene matches: 8. The CDR3 covers 16 residues. Germline V gene sequence: CDR1 SEHNR, CDR2 FQNEAQ (reference sequence). The CDR3 sequence: CASSLGVGTGLYGYTF. Written as DNA, the CDR3 is TGTGCCAGCAGCTTAGGTGTTGGGACAGGGTTATATGGCTACACCTTC.

This chain's CDR3 is CASSGRGDGELFF. DNA for the CDR3: TGTGCCAGCAGCGGCAGGGGTGACGGGGAGCTGTTTTTT. This chain joins TRBV7-9 and TRBJ2-2, with TRBD1 as a possible D gene (6 bases). The V end was cut by 5 bases, the J end by 7 bases, with 11 bases between. Germline CDR1 and CDR2: SEHNR and FQNEAQ (reference sequence). CDR3 size: 13 residues. The whole variable domain, filled in from reference TRBV7-9 and TRBJ2-2, reads DTGVSQNPRHKITKRGQNVTFRCDPISEHNRLYWYRQTLGQGPEFLTYFQNEAQLEKSRLLSDRFSAERPKGSFSTLEIQRTEQGDSAMYLCASSGRGDGELFFGEGSRLTVL.

Only a few counts were recorded for this clone. This chain joins TRBV4-3 and TRBJ2-7, with D perhaps matching TRBD2 (5 bases). V dropped 0 bases and J dropped 7 bases, with 19 bases sitting between them. Per the germline V gene, CDR1 is LGHNA and CDR2 is YSLEER. The CDR3 spans 16 residues. Here the CDR3 reads CASSQEPGFFVREQYF. DNA of the CDR3: TGCGCCAGCAGCCAAGAACCGGGGTTCTTCGTCCGGGAGCAGTACTTC.